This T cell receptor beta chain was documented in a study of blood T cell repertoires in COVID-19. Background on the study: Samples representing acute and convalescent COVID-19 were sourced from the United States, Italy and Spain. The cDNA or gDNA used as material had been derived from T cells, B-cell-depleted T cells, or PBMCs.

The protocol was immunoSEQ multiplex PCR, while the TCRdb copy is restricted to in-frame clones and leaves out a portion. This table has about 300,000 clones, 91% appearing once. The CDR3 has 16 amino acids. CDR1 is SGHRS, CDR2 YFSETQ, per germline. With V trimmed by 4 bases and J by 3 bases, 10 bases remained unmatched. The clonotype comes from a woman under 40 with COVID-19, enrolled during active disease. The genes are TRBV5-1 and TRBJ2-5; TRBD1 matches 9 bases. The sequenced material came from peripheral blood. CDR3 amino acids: CASSNPGTGLEETQYF. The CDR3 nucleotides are TGCGCCAGCAGCAACCCCGGGACAGGGCTAGAAGAGACCCAGTACTTC.